These 13 T cell receptor beta chains were sequenced from one sample in a study of CD8+CD57+ T cells in acquired aplastic anemia. Both TCR beta VDJ combination and CDR3 sequence profiling were carried out. Genomic DNA was the template for this profiling. MiXCR was run by TCRdb on the reads, yielding one entry per CDR3 protein. The sample lists more than 150,000 distinct CDR3 sequences, roughly 50% occurring once. CD8+CD57+ cell expansion, shown by flow cytometry, had occurred in the patients selected for sequencing. Sequenced sample: sorted CD4+, CD8+, or CD8+CD57+ T cells (not recorded which) from PBMCs. The receptor set was obtained from a human donor with aplastic anemia.

The rearrangement uses TRBV25-1 and TRBJ2-1; no clear D. Germline CDR1 MGHDK, CDR2 SYGVNS. The CDR3 loop spans 14 amino acids. V lost 4 bases to trimming and J lost 9 bases, with 16 bases between them. CDR3 residues: CASSAFGDTSEQFF. The CDR3 nucleotides read TGTGCCAGCAGTGCTTTCGGTGACACGAGTGAGCAGTTCTTC.

The V call is TRBV24-1, the J call TRBJ2-3; unclear D gene. This CDR3 has 14 residues. Trimming left V 6 bases short and J 0 bases short, with 9 bases between. Germline lookup yields CDR1 KGHDR and CDR2 SFDVKD. The CDR3 bases are TGTGCCACCAGTTTGAGGTCCAGCACAGATACGCAGTATTTT. This translates into CATSLRSSTDTQYF.

The rearrangement links TRBV7-9 to TRBJ2-7; TRBD2 matches 7 bases. Germline V gene data show CDR1 as SEHNR and CDR2 as FQNEAQ (reference sequence). V was clipped by 1 base and J by 2 bases; unmatched bases: 5. CDR3 length equals 15 residues. For the CDR3, the DNA is TGTGCCAGCAGCTTAGAGGGGACTATTACCTACGAGCAGTACTTC. Protein product: CASSLEGTITYEQYF. The whole variable domain, filled in from reference TRBV7-9 and TRBJ2-7, reads DTGVSQNPRHKITKRGQNVTFRCDPISEHNRLYWYRQTLGQGPEFLTYFQNEAQLEKSRLLSDRFSAERPKGSFSTLEIQRTEQGDSAMYLCASSLEGTITYEQYFGPGTRLTVT.

This clonotype was found many times. The chain has TRBV20-1 and TRBJ1-5; unclear D gene. The germline V and J ends were trimmed by 2 bases and 5 bases, with 25 bases remaining between them. This CDR3 is 18 amino acids long. Germline-derived CDR1 and CDR2 are DFQATT and SNEGSKA (reference sequence). The CDR3 DNA sequence: TGCAGTGCTAGACCGCCCGGCAGTGGGCTCCCGGGAGATCAGCCCCAGCATTTT. It is translated as CSARPPGSGLPGDQPQHF.

The chain combines TRBV11-1 with TRBJ2-1; TRBD1 agrees at 9 bases. The CDR3 totals 15 residues. CDR1 is SGHAT and CDR2 is FQDESV in the germline V gene (reference sequence). The J segment lost 7 bases and the V segment lost 10 bases, leaving 14 bases of the junction unmatched. CDR3 loop: CAISGGQGWFNEQFF. The CDR3 DNA is TGTGCCATCAGTGGGGGACAGGGCTGGTTTAATGAGCAGTTCTTC.

This clonotype was seen many times. CDR3 amino acids: CSGRSNWKGGTQYF. The CDR3 DNA reads as TGCAGTGGGAGATCGAACTGGAAAGGAGGTACGCAGTATTTT. The chain couples TRBV20-1 to TRBJ2-3; D is perhaps TRBD2 (5 bases). CDR1 is DFQATT and CDR2 is SNEGSKA in the germline V gene (reference sequence). The CDR3 runs 14 residues. The V gene lost 7 bases and the J gene lost 8 bases, with 22 bases spanning the gap.

V usage is TRBV30 and J usage is TRBJ1-5; 8 bases match TRBD1. CDR3 length equals 13 residues. J lost 2 bases, V lost 4 bases, and 1 base had no gene match. Looked up from germline, CDR1 is GTSNPN and CDR2 is SVGIG (reference sequence). The chain's CDR3 is CAWKGQGNQPQHF. The CDR3 nucleotides are TGTGCCTGGAAGGGACAGGGCAATCAGCCCCAGCATTTT. Full variable domain (remainder filled in from reference TRBV30 and TRBJ1-5): SQTIHQWPATLVQPVGSPLSLECTVEGTSNPNLYWYRQAAGRGLQLLFYSVGIGQISSEVPQNLSASRPQDRQFILSSKKLLLSDSGFYLCAWKGQGNQPQHFGDGTRLSIL.

This clonotype was observed at least ten times. The rearrangement links TRBV20-1 to TRBJ2-3; 14 bases align to TRBD2. CDR1 is DFQATT, CDR2 SNEGSKA, per germline (reference sequence). J gave up 8 bases and V 5 bases, and 9 bases lay outside the gene matches. The CDR3 covers 15 residues. The CDR3 reads CSAGKAGTSGGTQYF. The CDR3, as DNA: TGCAGTGCTGGAAAAGCCGGGACTAGCGGGGGTACGCAGTATTTT.

The chain couples TRBV6-1 to TRBJ2-7; D assignment may be TRBD1 or TRBD2 (5 bases each). CDR1 and CDR2 (germline): MNHNS, SASEGT. Trimming left V 6 bases short and J 4 bases short, with 16 bases between. CDR3 length equals 14 residues. The CDR3 spells CASRRDGVTYEQYF. CDR3 nucleotide sequence: TGTGCCAGCAGACGGGACGGCGTGACGTACGAGCAGTACTTC.

A single count supports this clonotype. CDR3 protein: CASSLDRGFDPSASKLNYGYTF. CDR3 nucleotide sequence: TGTGCCAGCAGCTTGGACCGGGGCTTTGATCCGTCGGCGTCCAAGCTTAACTATGGCTACACCTTC. The chain joins TRBV5-4 to TRBJ1-2; perhaps TRBD1 as D (5 bases). The CDR3 covers 22 residues. The V end was cut by 0 bases, the J end by 1 base, with 31 bases between. Germline lookup yields CDR1 SGHNT and CDR2 YYREEE (reference sequence).

V is TRBV25-1 and J is TRBJ2-7; D gene unclear. The germline gives CDR1 MGHDK, CDR2 SYGVNS. The CDR3 loop spans 10 amino acids. Trimming cost V 10 bases and J 3 bases, with 7 bases left between them. The CDR3 loop is CATKGYEQYF. As DNA, the CDR3 is TGTGCCACCAAGGGCTACGAGCAGTACTTC.

The chain has TRBV11-2 and TRBJ2-3; TRBD2 matches 11 bases. V was pared by 5 bases and J by 4 bases, with 14 bases of the junction left unmatched. Germline V gives CDR1 SGHAT, CDR2 FQNNGV. This CDR3 comprises 18 residues. The CDR3 nucleotides are TGTGCCAGCAGCAGGGGGACTAGCGGAAACAAGATCGCAGATACGCAGTATTTT. Translation: CASSRGTSGNKIADTQYF.

The rearrangement links TRBV9 to TRBJ1-6; D uncertain. With 2 bases removed from V and 12 bases from J, the gap between germline ends came to 24 bases. Germline V gene sequence: CDR1 SGDLS, CDR2 YYNGEE. The CDR3 runs to 17 residues. CDR3: CASSVAAAPTQKGPLHF. The CDR3 nucleotides are TGTGCCAGCAGCGTCGCGGCGGCCCCAACTCAAAAGGGACCCCTCCACTTT.